The clone carrying this T cell receptor (beta chain) showed up just once. What it recognizes is unknown. Each CDR3 protein is one row after TCRdb ran MiXCR on the reads. In the table there are tens of thousands of distinct CDR3 sequences, 33% of which are singletons. Trimming cost V 2 bases and J 0 bases, with 10 bases left between them. Germline V gene sequence: CDR1 SQVTM, CDR2 ANQGSEA. The CDR3 spans 14 residues. This specimen comes from a study of T cell repertoires in cytomegalovirus infection. On the study more broadly: It can be stated that public TCR beta signatures indicated CMV infection as well as a matching HLA type.

This clonotype was obtained from a human donor in good health (CMV status not recorded). Some clones in this sample may be carry-over from other donors' samples. The sequenced material came from PBMCs, sequenced either directly or after in vitro stimulation (not recorded which). The chain carries TRBV29-1 and TRBJ1-1, with D possibly being TRBD1 (5 bases). CDR3 sequence: CSVELWGMNTEAFF. CDR3 DNA: TGCAGCGTTGAACTATGGGGGATGAACACTGAAGCTTTCTTT.